The TCR beta chain described here comes from a study of T-cell reconstitution after alpha-beta-depleted transplantation in children. Trimming took 0 bases from V and 5 from J, leaving 15 bases between them. Germline V lookup: CDR1 SGDLS, CDR2 YYNGEE. This CDR3 has 15 residues. In its sample, this clonotype was seen many times. Its antigen remains unidentified. Researchers prepared the TCRbeta library using unique molecular identifiers, the study reports. TCRdb reanalysed the PCR reads using MiXCR and keeps one entry per CDR3 protein. The data contain roughly 280,000 distinct CDR3 sequences, under 14% of them seen just once; the ten biggest clones take up about a quarter. Study results and limitations: At one year after transplant, newly produced T cells mostly accounted for T-cell counts and diversity.

This chain joins TRBV9 and TRBJ2-7, with D possibly being TRBD2 (6 bases). The sample consisted of peripheral blood, taken 180 days after TCRalphabeta/CD19-depleted stem cell transplant. The clonotype originates from a male patient between 2 and 10 years old who had a stem cell transplant for chronic granulomatous disease, so the T cells may come from the graft donor. DNA of the CDR3: TGTGCCAGCAGCGTAGGGCGGGATGGTGGCGACGAGCAGTACTTC. Its translation is CASSVGRDGGDEQYF.